This T cell receptor (beta chain) was obtained from a study of T-cell memory formation after mild COVID-19. This clonotype was detected only a few times. Its antigen is still unknown. General observations from the study: Contracting clones from day 15 to 85 had balanced CD4/CD8; later expanders favoured CD4+.

5'RACE, which relied on constant-segment primers, yielded TCR alpha and TCR beta cDNA libraries carrying sample barcodes and UMIs. Each CDR3 protein is one row after TCRdb ran MiXCR on the 5' RACE reads. The sample has around 300,000 distinct CDR3 sequences, 10% to 15% seen once. The sequence came from a man between 18 and 35 years old who had mild COVID-19 (a few samples of this study predate the infection). Cell type and time point are not known. Input material: PBMCs or a T cell subset sorted from them (not recorded which).

The CDR3 coding sequence is TGCAGTGCTAGAGATCCCACAGGGGGCCGCGCTGAAGCTTTCTTT. This gives the protein CSARDPTGGRAEAFF. V is TRBV20-1 and J is TRBJ1-1; 9 bases align to TRBD1. J gave up 6 bases and V 0 bases, and 8 bases lay outside the gene matches. Germline V gene lookup returns CDR1 DFQATT and CDR2 SNEGSKA (reference sequence). CDR3 length: 15 residues.